Below are 30 T cell receptor beta chains sequenced from a single sample in a study of cytomegalovirus exposure and HLA in healthy donors. Primers: 60 Vbeta forward and 13 Jbeta reverse. Using immunoSEQ multiplex PCR, the repertoire was profiled, and TCRdb retains in-frame clones only, with some absent. This table has roughly 160,000 clones, roughly 80% appearing once. Sequences were obtained from PBMCs. All receptors derive from a man aged 50-59 years in good health and CMV-seropositive.

The V and J genes are TRBV4-3 and TRBJ1-2, with TRBD1 matching 11 bases. CDR1 is LGHNA and CDR2 is YSLEER in the germline V gene. The CDR3 has 16 amino acids. The V and J ends lost 0 bases and 8 bases, in that order; junction bases with no gene match: 8. CDR3 nucleotides: TGCGCCAGCAGCCAAGATGTAGGACAGGGGGCGCGGGGCTACACCTTC. Translation: CASSQDVGQGARGYTF.

This chain links TRBV11-2 with TRBJ2-7, with D tentatively TRBD1 (5 bases). Trimming left V 3 bases short and J 4 bases short, with 7 bases between. The CDR3 consists of 12 residues. Germline CDR1 is SGHAT and CDR2 is FQNNGV. The CDR3 nucleotides read TGTGCCAGCAGCTTTCAGGGATACGAGCAGTACTTC. Its protein product is CASSFQGYEQYF.

The V call is TRBV18, the J call TRBJ2-5; no definite D call. The CDR3 totals 14 residues. Germline lookup yields CDR1 KGHSH and CDR2 LQKENI. V lost 1 base and J lost 2, with 8 bases in between. Written as DNA, the CDR3 is TGTGCCAGCTCACCACACCCACAGCAAGAGACCCAGTACTTC. It encodes CASSPHPQQETQYF.

V usage is TRBV9 and J usage is TRBJ2-1; possibly TRBD2 for D (7 bases). From germline, CDR1 is SGDLS and CDR2 YYNGEE. The CDR3 loop spans 15 amino acids. Trimming shortened V by 0 bases and J by 4 bases, and 11 bases separated the two germline ends. CDR3 sequence: CASSVEGGPYNEQFF. The CDR3 DNA is TGTGCCAGCAGCGTAGAGGGGGGGCCGTACAATGAGCAGTTCTTC. Drawing the rest from reference TRBV9 and TRBJ2-1, the complete variable domain is DSGVTQTPKHLITATGQRVTLRCSPRSGDLSVYWYQQSLDQGLQFLIQYYNGEERAKGNILERFSAQQFPDLHSELNLSSLELGDSALYFCASSVEGGPYNEQFFGPGTRLTVL.

A note on this clone: An end of the junction differs from the germline gene, which may be a read error. Other DNA sequences within the sample encode an identical CDR3. The chain is built from TRBV11-2 and TRBJ2-7; the match to TRBD2 covers 9 bases. CDR1 and CDR2 from the germline V gene are SGHAT and FQNNGV. The CDR3 runs 14 residues. In DNA form, the CDR3 reads TGTGCCAGTAGCTTTGGGACTAGCAGTTACGAGCAGTACTTC. Translated: CASSFGTSSYEQYF.

The J gene is TRBJ1-1, the V gene TRBV5-6; 11 bases are shared with TRBD1. The V segment lost 3 bases and the J segment 11 bases; nucleotides outside the gene matches: 12. Germline V gives CDR1 SGHDT, CDR2 YYEEEE. The length of the CDR3 is 15 residues. In DNA form, the CDR3 reads TGTGCCAGCAGCTCTTGGACAGGGGGCGATAGACAGGCTTTCTTT. Translation: CASSSWTGGDRQAFF.

J is TRBJ1-5 and V is TRBV6-1; a possible D gene is TRBD1 (6 bases). This CDR3 spans 15 amino acids. V was shortened by 4 bases and J by 5 bases, with 15 bases between the two germline ends. Germline V gene data show CDR1 as MNHNS and CDR2 as SASEGT. The CDR3 protein is CASSGVRAGDQPQHF. The CDR3 bases are TGTGCCAGCAGTGGGGTTCGGGCAGGGGATCAGCCCCAGCATTTT.

The sample holds a few counts of this clone. The J gene is TRBJ2-7, the V gene TRBV7-9, with D uncertain. Trimming took 1 base from V and 2 from J, leaving 12 bases between them. CDR3 length: 15 amino acids. Germline CDR1 and CDR2: SEHNR and FQNEAQ (reference sequence). DNA of the CDR3: TGTGCCAGCAGCTTAGACGGTATCATAACCTACGAGCAGTACTTC. Translation gives CASSLDGIITYEQYF.

This clone was seen only a few times. This rearrangement joins TRBV2 to TRBJ2-7; D might be TRBD1 (5 bases). Germline V CDR1 and CDR2: SNHLY, FYNNEI. Trimming pared 2 bases from V and 3 bases from J, leaving 17 bases between. This CDR3 region has 16 residues. This CDR3 is CASSERASGKVYEQYF. The CDR3 DNA reads as TGTGCCAGCAGTGAACGTGCGTCAGGGAAAGTCTACGAGCAGTACTTC.

This chain joins TRBV2 and TRBJ2-5, with 7 nucleotides matching TRBD2. The CDR3 loop spans 12 amino acids. The V and J ends lost 10 bases and 4 bases, in that order; junction bases with no gene match: 6. Germline-derived CDR1 and CDR2 are SNHLY and FYNNEI. CDR3 nucleotide sequence: TGTGCCACGGGGAGGGAAGGAGAGACCCAGTACTTC. Translating it yields CATGREGETQYF.

The chain combines TRBV2 with TRBJ1-1, with 9 bases lining up with TRBD1. J lost 1 base, V lost 7 bases, and 4 bases had no gene match. Germline V gene lookup returns CDR1 SNHLY and CDR2 FYNNEI. The CDR3 runs 14 residues. The CDR3 DNA sequence: TGTGCCAGCACCCCGGACAGGGGGAACACTGAAGCTTTCTTT. It codes for CASTPDRGNTEAFF.

The V gene is TRBV20-1, the J gene TRBJ1-3; D unclear. Germline V lookup: CDR1 DFQATT, CDR2 SNEGSKA (reference sequence). V was cut by 6 bases and J by 4 bases, with 7 bases left in between. The length of the CDR3 is 11 residues. The CDR3 DNA is TGCAGTGCGAAGACAGGAAACACCATATATTTT. This encodes CSAKTGNTIYF.

J is TRBJ2-7 and V is TRBV6-1; no reliable D call. The germline gives CDR1 MNHNS, CDR2 SASEGT. The ends were cut back, 4 bases at V and 9 bases at J, with 19 bases in the middle. The CDR3 is made up of 14 amino acids. This CDR3 is CASSGTSLYERQYF. In DNA, the CDR3 is TGTGCCAGCAGTGGTACCTCGCTATACGAGCGGCAGTACTTC.

This chain joins TRBV2 and TRBJ2-7; 7 nucleotides agree with TRBD1. This CDR3 is built from 13 residues. Germline CDR1 SNHLY, CDR2 FYNNEI. J was trimmed by 7 bases and V by 5 bases; bases with no gene match: 8. Here the CDR3 DNA reads TGTGCCAGCAGTATTGACAGGGCGGGTGAGCAGTACTTC. As protein: CASSIDRAGEQYF.

The chain recombines TRBV2 with TRBJ1-1; D is unclear. Germline CDR1 and CDR2: SNHLY and FYNNEI. CDR3 length equals 13 residues. V was shortened by 4 bases and J by 2 bases, with 8 bases between the two germline ends. CDR3: CASSARPNTEAFF. The CDR3 coding sequence is TGTGCCAGCAGTGCTAGACCTAACACTGAAGCTTTCTTT.

This clone was observed a few times. The chain has TRBV28 and TRBJ2-3; 9 bases line up with TRBD2. The trim removed 3 bases at V and 2 bases at J, leaving 3 bases unmatched. Germline CDR1 reads MDHEN; CDR2 reads SYDVKM. This CDR3 spans 15 amino acids. CDR3 nucleotide sequence: TGTGCCAGCAGTTTGGCGGGGGGGTACACAGATACGCAGTATTTT. Amino acids: CASSLAGGYTDTQYF. Full variable domain (outside the CDR3, taken from reference TRBV28 and TRBJ2-3): DVKVTQSSRYLVKRTGEKVFLECVQDMDHENMFWYRQDPGLGLRLIYFSYDVKMKEKGDIPEGYSVSREKKERFSLILESASTNQTSMYLCASSLAGGYTDTQYFGPGTRLTVL.

This clone was counted once. This CDR3 reads CASSLKSGGNEQFF. CDR3 in DNA: TGTGCCAGCAGCTTAAAGTCCGGGGGCAATGAGCAGTTCTTC. V gene TRBV7-2 combines with J gene TRBJ2-1; weak D call: TRBD2 (6 bases). Germline V gene data show CDR1 as SGHTA and CDR2 as FQGNSA. The CDR3 is 14 amino acids. V dropped 2 bases and J dropped 6 bases, with 11 bases sitting between them.

This clone was detected once. The chain has TRBV9 and TRBJ2-1; the match to TRBD2 covers 9 bases. The germline V gene has CDR1 SGDLS and CDR2 YYNGEE. The ends lost 2 bases at V and 10 bases at J; junction bases unmatched: 13. The CDR3 length is 16 residues. CDR3 residues: CASSVSSGQAGGEQFF. Written as DNA, the CDR3 is TGTGCCAGCAGCGTCTCTAGCGGGCAGGCGGGGGGGGAGCAGTTCTTC.

This clone was counted once. The chain joins TRBV9 to TRBJ2-7, with 8 bases identical to TRBD1. There are 13 residues in the CDR3. Germline V gene data show CDR1 as SGDLS and CDR2 as YYNGEE. V shed 3 bases, J shed 7 bases, and the junction held 6 bases outside the gene matches. The CDR3 sequence is CASSARTGWEQYF. The CDR3 DNA reads TGTGCCAGCAGCGCAAGGACAGGGTGGGAGCAGTACTTC.

This chain joins TRBV2 and TRBJ1-2, with a possible D match to TRBD1 (5 bases). Germline V lookup: CDR1 SNHLY, CDR2 FYNNEI. This CDR3 is 12 amino acids long. V lost 3 bases, J lost 5 bases, and 7 bases lay in between. The CDR3 DNA reads TGTGCCAGCAGTGACCGGGGGTATGGCTACACCTTC. Translated, it gives CASSDRGYGYTF.

The chain uses TRBV30 and TRBJ1-1, with a possible D match to TRBD1 (6 bases). This CDR3 contains 14 residues. V lost 0 bases and J lost 2, with 10 bases in between. CDR1 GTSNPN and CDR2 SVGIG come from the germline V gene (reference sequence). The CDR3 reads CAWSVRGINTEAFF. CDR3 nucleotides: TGTGCCTGGAGTGTAAGGGGGATAAACACTGAAGCTTTCTTT.

The chain has TRBV5-1 and TRBJ2-3; 10 positions match TRBD2. CDR1 and CDR2 (germline): SGHRS, YFSETQ. CDR3 size: 15 residues. The ends lost 3 bases at V and 4 bases at J; junction bases unmatched: 5. CDR3 amino acids: CASSSSGGAADTQYF. The CDR3 DNA reads TGCGCCAGCAGCTCCAGCGGGGGGGCCGCAGATACGCAGTATTTT.

The rearrangement joins TRBV14 to TRBJ2-7, with D unclear. The V end lost 2 bases, the J end lost 7 bases, and 6 bases lay between the germline ends. Germline loops: CDR1 SGHDN, CDR2 FVKESK. The CDR3 has 11 residues. This CDR3 is CASSQSREQYF. As DNA, the CDR3 is TGTGCCAGCAGCCAATCGCGGGAGCAGTACTTC.

This clone was found once. The V gene is TRBV29-1, the J gene TRBJ1-2; D unclear. Trimming cost V 2 bases and J 2 bases, with 9 bases left between them. The CDR3 loop spans 13 amino acids. Germline loops: CDR1 SQVTM, CDR2 ANQGSEA. CDR3 in DNA: TGCAGCGTTGAATTGGCCAGGAACTATGGCTACACCTTC. It specifies CSVELARNYGYTF.

The chain carries TRBV4-3 and TRBJ2-3; 7 nucleotides agree with TRBD2. The CDR3 is made up of 18 amino acids. Germline CDR1 reads LGHNA; CDR2 reads YSLEER. V lost 0 bases, J lost 2 bases, and 11 bases stayed unmatched. The CDR3 DNA sequence: TGCGCCAGCAGCCAAGATCCATCTGGGACTACACCCACAGATACGCAGTATTTT. This translates into CASSQDPSGTTPTDTQYF.

The gene calls are TRBV10-3 and TRBJ2-2; D perhaps matches TRBD1 (5 bases). Germline V gene data show CDR1 as ENHRY and CDR2 as SYGVKD. Trimming cost V 6 bases and J 0 bases, with 8 bases left between them. CDR3 length: 14 amino acids. The CDR3 region has the DNA TGTGCCATCAGGGACACCGCGAACACCGGGGAGCTGTTTTTT. As protein: CAIRDTANTGELFF.

The chain uses TRBV28 and TRBJ2-3; TRBD2 aligns across 9 bases. With V trimmed by 10 bases and J by 2 bases, 10 bases remained unmatched. Germline CDR1 and CDR2: MDHEN and SYDVKM. The CDR3 sequence is 15 residues long. CDR3 in amino acids: CATPRLAGNTDTQYF. DNA of the CDR3: TGTGCCACCCCCCGGCTAGCGGGGAACACAGATACGCAGTATTTT.

The sample holds one count of this clone. The chain links TRBV6-5 to TRBJ1-5, with a weak D call TRBD1 (5 bases). This CDR3 spans 15 amino acids. Trimming shortened V by 2 bases and J by 0 bases, and 8 bases separated the two germline ends. Germline-derived CDR1 and CDR2 are MNHEY and SVGAGI. In DNA, the CDR3 is TGTGCCAGCAGTTACGCGGGGGATAGCAATCAGCCCCAGCATTTT. Its translation: CASSYAGDSNQPQHF.

The chain has TRBV5-6 and TRBJ2-7; D is uncertain. This CDR3 comprises 14 residues. From germline, CDR1 is SGHDT and CDR2 YYEEEE. V was shortened by 2 bases and J by 3 bases, with 12 bases between the two germline ends. Written as DNA, the CDR3 is TGTGCCAGCAGCTTTCTTGAAACTAACTACGAGCAGTACTTC. This codes for CASSFLETNYEQYF.

This chain joins TRBV29-1 and TRBJ2-2; D not resolved. This CDR3 is built from 13 residues. CDR1 is SQVTM, CDR2 ANQGSEA, per germline. Trimming cost V 7 bases and J 5 bases, with 14 bases left between them. The CDR3 DNA is TGCAGCGCGCAGACAAGTACAACCGGGGAGCTGTTTTTT. Amino acids: CSAQTSTTGELFF.